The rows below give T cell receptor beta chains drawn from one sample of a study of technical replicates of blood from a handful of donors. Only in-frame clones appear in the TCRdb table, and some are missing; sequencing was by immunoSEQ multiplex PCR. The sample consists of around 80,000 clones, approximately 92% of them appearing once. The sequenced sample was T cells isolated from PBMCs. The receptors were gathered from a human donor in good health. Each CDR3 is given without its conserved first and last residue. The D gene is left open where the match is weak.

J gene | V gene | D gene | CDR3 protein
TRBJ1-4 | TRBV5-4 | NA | ASSFFSELF
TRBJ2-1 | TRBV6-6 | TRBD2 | ASSYGSGSYNEQF
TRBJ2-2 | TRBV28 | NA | ASSFSPELAGELF
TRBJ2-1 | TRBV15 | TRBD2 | ATSKGGTSSYNEQF
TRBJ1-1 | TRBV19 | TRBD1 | ASTRQGAADEAF
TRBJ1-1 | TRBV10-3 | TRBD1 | AISEYETGGRTEAF
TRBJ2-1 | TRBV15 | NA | ATSRSHEGGVQF
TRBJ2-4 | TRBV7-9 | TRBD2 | ASSTYPGTRSLAKNIQY
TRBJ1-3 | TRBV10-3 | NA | AISEGLPGNTIY
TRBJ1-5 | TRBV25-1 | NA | ASSAVSGSNQPQH
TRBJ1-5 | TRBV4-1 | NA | ASSQTGLSNQPQH
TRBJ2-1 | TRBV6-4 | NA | ASSAERSSYNEQF
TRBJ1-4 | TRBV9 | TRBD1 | ASSLQGGSEKLF
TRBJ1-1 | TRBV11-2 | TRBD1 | ASSTGLQGVRTEAF
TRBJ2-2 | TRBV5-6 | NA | ASSYRRGPKDTGELF
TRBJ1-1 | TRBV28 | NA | VSYPPSNTEAF
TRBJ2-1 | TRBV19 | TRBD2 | ASSPGREEQF
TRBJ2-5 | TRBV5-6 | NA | ASSFYSTGRVTQY
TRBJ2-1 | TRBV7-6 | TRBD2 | ASRTGTSGDNEQF
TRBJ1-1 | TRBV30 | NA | AWSPMLYREAF
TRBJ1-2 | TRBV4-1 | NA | ASSQAEENLYGYT
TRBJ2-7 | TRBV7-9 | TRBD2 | ASSLPKGREGTNEQY
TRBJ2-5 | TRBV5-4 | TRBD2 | ASSLKIAGGRQETQY
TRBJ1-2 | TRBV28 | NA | ASRAAPNGYT
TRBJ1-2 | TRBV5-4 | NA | ASSAISGRQLYGYT
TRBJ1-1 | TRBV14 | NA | ASRTAGPWTKAF
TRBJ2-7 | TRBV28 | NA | ASSFPGSSLRGQY
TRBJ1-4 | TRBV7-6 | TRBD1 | ASSFSGGKREKLF